This paragraph covers one TCR beta chain sequence. The data were taken from a study of blood T cells in healthy people across ages. The CDR3 runs 16 residues. Germline V gene lookup returns CDR1 SQVTM and CDR2 ANQGSEA. V was clipped by 5 bases and J by 0 bases; unmatched bases: 13. Primed by a sample-barcoded 5' primer and a J-beta primer mix, a second PCR proceeded for about 6 to 11 cycles. Tagging of each cDNA molecule was performed by a template-switch adaptor with 12 random nucleotides. TCRdb reprocessed the 5' RACE reads with MiXCR, giving one entry per CDR3 protein. This table holds fewer than 900,000 distinct CDR3 sequences, around 49% found once.

The V gene is TRBV29-1, the J gene TRBJ2-7; 7 bases are shared with TRBD2. Sequences were obtained from blood. The TCR originated in a woman in her sixties or seventies in good health. For the CDR3, the DNA is TGCAGCGTTCGGGGAGTTGGGGGGGGACTCTCCTACGAGCAGTACTTC. Translated: CSVRGVGGGLSYEQYF.